A selection of T cell receptor beta chains follows, all from one sample in a study of response to subunit inactivated influenza vaccine. One entry per CDR3 protein results from TCRdb running MiXCR on the RT-PCR reads. Counted here are 610,000 or so distinct CDR3 sequences, 14% occurring once; the ten biggest clones make up over 8.5%. The sequenced sample was PBMCs from blood, obtained roughly 12 days after vaccination. These receptors were obtained from a man over 45 who received an inactivated influenza vaccine. Each CDR3 is given with its conserved first and last residue. The D gene is left open where the match is weak. Clone size is given for some rows only: seen once, a few or many times, or a class if the clone is expanded.

v_gene: TRBV11-2
j_gene: TRBJ2-6
abundance: .
d_gene: .
CDR3aa: CASSGQTTRWGSGANVLTF
CDR3nt: TGTGCCAGCAGCGGACAGACTACGAGATGGGGCTCTGGGGCCAACGTCCTGACTTTC

v_gene: TRBV7-2
j_gene: TRBJ2-1
abundance: many
d_gene: TRBD2
CDR3aa: CASSLVGLATAYNEQFF
CDR3nt: TGTGCCAGCAGCTTAGTGGGACTAGCGACAGCCTACAATGAGCAGTTCTTC

v_gene: TRBV20-1
j_gene: TRBJ2-7
abundance: .
d_gene: .
CDR3aa: CSARGLEKLYF
CDR3nt: TGCAGTGCTAGAGGTTTGGAGAAACTGTACTTC

v_gene: TRBV5-1
j_gene: TRBJ2-2
abundance: .
d_gene: TRBD1
CDR3aa: CASSLEGQGSGELFF
CDR3nt: TGCGCCAGCAGCTTGGAGGGACAGGGCTCCGGGGAGCTGTTTTTT

v_gene: TRBV7-9
j_gene: TRBJ2-7
abundance: few
d_gene: .
CDR3aa: CASTPGPGAYEQYF
CDR3nt: TGTGCCAGCACACCGGGCCCGGGGGCCTACGAGCAGTACTTC

v_gene: TRBV4-1
j_gene: TRBJ1-5
abundance: .
d_gene: .
CDR3aa: CASSQDHGFNQPQHF
CDR3nt: TGCGCCAGCAGCCAAGATCATGGATTCAATCAGCCCCAGCATTTT

v_gene: TRBV20-1
j_gene: TRBJ2-7
abundance: .
d_gene: .
CDR3aa: CSAWTTGTPYEQYF
CDR3nt: TGCAGTGCTTGGACTACCGGGACTCCCTACGAGCAGTACTTC

v_gene: TRBV7-9
j_gene: TRBJ1-6
abundance: few
d_gene: .
CDR3aa: CASSVRGSGSPLHF
CDR3nt: TGTGCCAGCTCCGTGCGGGGGTCAGGTTCACCCCTCCACTTT

v_gene: TRBV6-4
j_gene: TRBJ1-2
abundance: .
d_gene: TRBD1
CDR3aa: CASSDFKTGGYTF
CDR3nt: TGTGCCAGCAGTGACTTCAAGACAGGGGGCTACACCTTC

v_gene: TRBV6-1
j_gene: TRBJ2-1
abundance: many
d_gene: TRBD1
CDR3aa: CASSKRRDSSNNEQFF
CDR3nt: TGTGCCAGCAGTAAACGCCGGGACAGCTCGAACAATGAGCAGTTCTTC

v_gene: TRBV11-2
j_gene: TRBJ2-7
abundance: .
d_gene: .
CDR3aa: CASSLDVKGGSEQYF
CDR3nt: TGTGCCAGCAGCTTAGATGTAAAGGGCGGCAGCGAGCAGTACTTC

v_gene: TRBV20-1
j_gene: TRBJ2-7
abundance: .
d_gene: TRBD1
CDR3aa: CSARETGGYEQYF
CDR3nt: TGCAGTGCTAGAGAGACAGGGGGCTACGAGCAGTACTTC

v_gene: TRBV5-1
j_gene: TRBJ2-7
abundance: many
d_gene: .
CDR3aa: CASTYEKGTDYEQYF
CDR3nt: TGCGCCAGCACCTACGAAAAGGGGACCGACTACGAGCAGTACTTC

v_gene: TRBV5-1
j_gene: TRBJ2-5
abundance: few
d_gene: .
CDR3aa: CASSLAGSQGYQYF
CDR3nt: TGCGCCAGCAGCTTGGCGGGCTCACAGGGTTACCAGTACTTC

v_gene: TRBV24-1
j_gene: TRBJ1-2
abundance: many
d_gene: .
CDR3aa: CATSDSRSGRNYGYTF
CDR3nt: TGTGCCACCAGTGATTCACGCTCGGGCCGGAACTATGGCTACACCTTC

v_gene: TRBV12-3/TRBV12-4
j_gene: TRBJ2-3
abundance: .
d_gene: TRBD2
CDR3aa: CASSFEPPGLAGFESSTDTQYF
CDR3nt: TGTGCCAGCAGTTTCGAACCCCCGGGACTAGCGGGTTTTGAATCTAGCACAGATACGCAGTATTTT

v_gene: TRBV4-2
j_gene: TRBJ2-1
abundance: .
d_gene: TRBD2
CDR3aa: CASSQDLAGGRINEQFF
CDR3nt: TGTGCCAGCAGCCAGGATCTGGCGGGAGGGCGTATCAATGAGCAGTTCTTC

v_gene: TRBV7-2
j_gene: TRBJ2-1
abundance: few
d_gene: TRBD1
CDR3aa: CASSVDRGSYNEQFF
CDR3nt: TGTGCCAGCAGCGTCGACAGGGGGTCCTACAATGAGCAGTTCTTC

v_gene: TRBV20-1
j_gene: TRBJ1-1
abundance: few
d_gene: .
CDR3aa: CSARDLTNTEAFF
CDR3nt: TGCAGTGCTAGAGATTTAACGAACACTGAAGCTTTCTTT

v_gene: TRBV5-1
j_gene: TRBJ2-1
abundance: few
d_gene: TRBD2
CDR3aa: CASSESGNSYNEQFF
CDR3nt: TGCGCCAGCAGCGAAAGCGGGAACTCCTACAATGAGCAGTTCTTC

v_gene: TRBV11-2
j_gene: TRBJ2-7
abundance: .
d_gene: TRBD1
CDR3aa: CASSRWDRDYYEQYF
CDR3nt: TGTGCCAGCAGCAGGTGGGACAGGGATTACTACGAGCAGTACTTC

v_gene: TRBV5-1
j_gene: TRBJ2-7
abundance: few
d_gene: TRBD1
CDR3aa: CASSPQGDYEQYF
CDR3nt: TGCGCCAGCAGCCCCCAGGGGGATTACGAGCAGTACTTC

v_gene: TRBV6-2/TRBV6-3
j_gene: TRBJ2-2
abundance: .
d_gene: .
CDR3aa: CASSYSPGGRDTGELFF
CDR3nt: TGTGCCAGCAGTTACTCCCCGGGGGGCCGGGACACCGGGGAGCTGTTTTTT

v_gene: TRBV4-2
j_gene: TRBJ2-1
abundance: .
d_gene: .
CDR3aa: CASSQAPLGNEQFF
CDR3nt: TGTGCCAGCAGCCAAGCCCCACTAGGGAATGAGCAGTTCTTC

v_gene: TRBV7-9
j_gene: TRBJ2-1
abundance: .
d_gene: .
CDR3aa: CASSLGLGAYNEQFF
CDR3nt: TGTGCCAGCAGCCTGGGGCTGGGTGCCTACAATGAGCAGTTCTTC

v_gene: TRBV5-4
j_gene: TRBJ2-5
abundance: .
d_gene: .
CDR3aa: CASRNRDEESQYF
CDR3nt: TGTGCCAGCAGGAACCGGGACGAAGAGTCCCAGTACTTC

v_gene: TRBV15
j_gene: TRBJ2-2
abundance: few
d_gene: TRBD2
CDR3aa: CATSRDRGGTGELFF
CDR3nt: TGTGCCACCAGCAGAGATCGCGGGGGAACCGGGGAGCTGTTTTTT

v_gene: TRBV4-2
j_gene: TRBJ2-7
abundance: few
d_gene: .
CDR3aa: CASSQYRSGYEQYF
CDR3nt: TGTGCCAGCAGCCAATATCGGTCTGGCTACGAGCAGTACTTC

v_gene: TRBV12-3/TRBV12-4
j_gene: TRBJ2-5
abundance: .
d_gene: .
CDR3aa: CASREGVLETQYF
CDR3nt: TGTGCCAGCAGGGAAGGGGTTTTAGAGACCCAGTACTTC

v_gene: TRBV12-3/TRBV12-4
j_gene: TRBJ2-7
abundance: few
d_gene: .
CDR3aa: CASSLGTGIEQYF
CDR3nt: TGTGCCAGCAGTTTAGGAACAGGGATCGAGCAGTACTTC

v_gene: TRBV5-6
j_gene: TRBJ2-1
abundance: few
d_gene: .
CDR3aa: CASSPIGGNFNEQFF
CDR3nt: TGTGCCAGCAGCCCCATTGGAGGGAACTTCAATGAGCAGTTCTTC

v_gene: TRBV24-1
j_gene: TRBJ2-1
abundance: .
d_gene: .
CDR3aa: CATSDPTRLGYNEQFF
CDR3nt: TGTGCCACCAGTGATCCAACTAGACTAGGGTACAATGAGCAGTTCTTC

v_gene: TRBV12-3/TRBV12-4
j_gene: TRBJ1-3
abundance: few
d_gene: .
CDR3aa: CASLKRGNTIYF
CDR3nt: TGTGCCAGCCTCAAGCGCGGAAACACCATATATTTT

v_gene: TRBV14
j_gene: TRBJ2-7
abundance: .
d_gene: TRBD2
CDR3aa: CASSHRTSGASYEQYF
CDR3nt: TGTGCCAGCAGCCACCGGACTAGCGGGGCCTCCTACGAGCAGTACTTC

v_gene: TRBV30
j_gene: TRBJ1-6
abundance: few
d_gene: .
CDR3aa: CAWSLDSRGDSPLHF
CDR3nt: TGTGCCTGGAGTTTGGACAGCCGAGGGGATTCACCCCTCCACTTT

v_gene: TRBV12-3/TRBV12-4
j_gene: TRBJ2-1
abundance: many
d_gene: .
CDR3aa: CASSFYSSNEQFF
CDR3nt: TGTGCCAGCAGTTTCTACAGTAGCAATGAGCAGTTCTTC

v_gene: TRBV5-1
j_gene: TRBJ2-3
abundance: .
d_gene: .
CDR3aa: CASSLGDKPDTQYF
CDR3nt: TGCGCCAGCAGCTTGGGTGACAAACCAGATACGCAGTATTTT

v_gene: TRBV3-1
j_gene: TRBJ1-6
abundance: few
d_gene: .
CDR3aa: CASSPSMGNSPLHF
CDR3nt: TGTGCCAGCAGCCCATCAATGGGGAATTCACCCCTCCACTTT

v_gene: TRBV28
j_gene: TRBJ1-2
abundance: .
d_gene: TRBD1
CDR3aa: CASSSSSPGQGTYGYTF
CDR3nt: TGTGCCAGCAGTTCCTCCTCGCCGGGACAGGGGACCTATGGCTACACCTTC

v_gene: TRBV7-2
j_gene: TRBJ1-6
abundance: few
d_gene: .
CDR3aa: CASSRASYNSPLHF
CDR3nt: TGTGCCAGCAGCCGGGCCTCCTATAATTCACCCCTCCACTTT

v_gene: TRBV9
j_gene: TRBJ2-3
abundance: .
d_gene: .
CDR3aa: CASSVAPSSTDTQYF
CDR3nt: TGTGCCAGCAGCGTAGCACCGTCTAGCACAGATACGCAGTATTTT

v_gene: TRBV6-2/TRBV6-3
j_gene: TRBJ2-4
abundance: few
d_gene: TRBD1
CDR3aa: CASRLGQGKSHIQYF
CDR3nt: TGTGCCAGCAGGCTGGGACAGGGGAAGTCACACATTCAGTACTTC

v_gene: TRBV6-1
j_gene: TRBJ2-1
abundance: .
d_gene: .
CDR3aa: CASVVGGPYEQFF
CDR3nt: TGTGCCAGCGTCGTGGGGGGGCCGTATGAGCAGTTCTTC

v_gene: TRBV6-5
j_gene: TRBJ2-3
abundance: .
d_gene: TRBD1
CDR3aa: CASSYSQGQGGSSTDTQYF
CDR3nt: TGTGCCAGCAGTTACTCTCAGGGACAGGGCGGATCTAGCACAGATACGCAGTATTTT

v_gene: TRBV7-9
j_gene: TRBJ1-2
abundance: few
d_gene: .
CDR3aa: CASRIWRGGYGYTF
CDR3nt: TGTGCCAGCAGAATCTGGCGCGGGGGCTATGGCTACACCTTC